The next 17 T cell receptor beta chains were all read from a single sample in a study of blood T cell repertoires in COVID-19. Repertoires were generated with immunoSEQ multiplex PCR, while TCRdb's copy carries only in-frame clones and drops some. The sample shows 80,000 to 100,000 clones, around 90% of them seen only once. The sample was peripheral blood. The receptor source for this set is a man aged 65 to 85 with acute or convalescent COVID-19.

DNA for the CDR3: TGTGCCAGCAGCTTAGGAGGGGGCTCCTACAATGAGCAGTTCTTC. This translates into CASSLGGGSYNEQFF. The V and J genes are TRBV7-2 and TRBJ2-1; TRBD1 is a possible D gene (6 bases). This CDR3 is 15 amino acids long. The germline V gene has CDR1 SGHTA and CDR2 FQGNSA. V lost 1 base, J lost 0 bases, and 7 bases lay in between.

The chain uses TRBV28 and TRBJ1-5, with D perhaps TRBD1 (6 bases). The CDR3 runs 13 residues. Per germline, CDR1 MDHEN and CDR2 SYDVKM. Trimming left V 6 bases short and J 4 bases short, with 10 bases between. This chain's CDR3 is CASSLTGNQPQHF. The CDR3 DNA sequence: TGTGCCAGCAGCCTCACAGGGAATCAGCCCCAGCATTTT.

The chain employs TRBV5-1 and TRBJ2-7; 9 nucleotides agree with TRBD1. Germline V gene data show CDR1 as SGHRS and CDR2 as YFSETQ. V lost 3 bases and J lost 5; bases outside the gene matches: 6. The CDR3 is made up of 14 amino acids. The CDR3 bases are TGCGCCAGCAGCTGGGGACAGGGACTTGACGAGCAGTACGTC. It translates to CASSWGQGLDEQYV.

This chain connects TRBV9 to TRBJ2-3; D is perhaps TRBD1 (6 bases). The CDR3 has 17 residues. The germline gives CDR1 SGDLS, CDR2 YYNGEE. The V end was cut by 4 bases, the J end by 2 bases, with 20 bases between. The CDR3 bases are TGTGCCAGCAGCCTCAGGGGTGGAGATGACTCCACAGATACGCAGTATTTT. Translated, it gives CASSLRGGDDSTDTQYF.

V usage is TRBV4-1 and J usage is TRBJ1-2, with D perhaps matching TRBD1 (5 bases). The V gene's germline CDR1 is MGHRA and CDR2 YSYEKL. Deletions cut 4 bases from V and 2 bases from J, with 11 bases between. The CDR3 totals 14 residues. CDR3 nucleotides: TGCGCCAGCAGCCCCATACAGGCCAACTATGGCTACACCTTC. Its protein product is CASSPIQANYGYTF.

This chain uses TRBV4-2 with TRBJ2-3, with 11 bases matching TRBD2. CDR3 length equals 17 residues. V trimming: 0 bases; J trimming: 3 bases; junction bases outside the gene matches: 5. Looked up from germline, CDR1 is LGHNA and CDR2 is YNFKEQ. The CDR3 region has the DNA TGTGCCAGCAGCCAAGAGCCTAGCGGGGGGCAAACAGATACGCAGTATTTT. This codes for CASSQEPSGGQTDTQYF.

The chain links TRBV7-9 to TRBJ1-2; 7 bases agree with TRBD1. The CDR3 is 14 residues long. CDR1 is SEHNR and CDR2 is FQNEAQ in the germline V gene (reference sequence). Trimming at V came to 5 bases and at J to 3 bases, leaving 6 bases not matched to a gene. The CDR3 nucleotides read TGTGCCAGCAGCCCCTATACAGGGGACTATGGCTACACCTTC. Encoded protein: CASSPYTGDYGYTF.

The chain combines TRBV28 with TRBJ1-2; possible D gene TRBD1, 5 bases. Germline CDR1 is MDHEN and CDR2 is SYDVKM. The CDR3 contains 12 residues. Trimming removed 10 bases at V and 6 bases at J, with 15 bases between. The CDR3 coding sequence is TGTGCCATCCTCGCCAGGGTTAATGGCTACACCTTC. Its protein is CAILARVNGYTF.

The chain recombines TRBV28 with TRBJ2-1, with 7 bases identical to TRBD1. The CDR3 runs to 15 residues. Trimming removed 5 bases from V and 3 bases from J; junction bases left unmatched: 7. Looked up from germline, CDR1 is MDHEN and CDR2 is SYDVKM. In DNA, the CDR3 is TGTGCCAGCAGTATGGACAGGTTCGGCTACAATGAGCAGTTCTTC. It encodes CASSMDRFGYNEQFF.

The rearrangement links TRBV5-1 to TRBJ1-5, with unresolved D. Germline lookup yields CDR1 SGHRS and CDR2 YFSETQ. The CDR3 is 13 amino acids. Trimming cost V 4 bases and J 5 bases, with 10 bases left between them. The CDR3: CASSPQPDQPQHF. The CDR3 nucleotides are TGCGCCAGCAGCCCACAGCCGGATCAGCCCCAGCATTTT.

The CDR3: CASSPPTLAGEEQYV. CDR3 bases: TGTGCCAGCAGTCCCCCTACGCTAGCGGGGGAAGAGCAGTACGTC. The chain combines TRBV28 with TRBJ2-7; 10 positions agree with TRBD2. CDR1 and CDR2 from the germline V gene are MDHEN and SYDVKM. The CDR3 has 15 residues. V lost 5 bases to trimming and J lost 7 bases; unmatched junction nucleotides: 11.

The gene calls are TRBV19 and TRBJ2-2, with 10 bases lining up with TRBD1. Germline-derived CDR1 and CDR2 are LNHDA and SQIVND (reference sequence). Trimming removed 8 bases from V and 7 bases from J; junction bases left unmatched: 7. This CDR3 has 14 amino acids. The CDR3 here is CASAGQGLIGELFF. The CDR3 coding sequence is TGTGCCAGTGCGGGACAGGGGCTTATCGGGGAGCTGTTTTTT.

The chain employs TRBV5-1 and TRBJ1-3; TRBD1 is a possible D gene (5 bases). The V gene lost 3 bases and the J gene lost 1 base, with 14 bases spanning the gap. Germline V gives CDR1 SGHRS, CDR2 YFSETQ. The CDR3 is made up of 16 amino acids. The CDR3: CASSSNTGSSGNTIYF. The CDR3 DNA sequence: TGCGCCAGCAGCTCGAATACAGGTTCTTCTGGAAACACCATATATTTT.

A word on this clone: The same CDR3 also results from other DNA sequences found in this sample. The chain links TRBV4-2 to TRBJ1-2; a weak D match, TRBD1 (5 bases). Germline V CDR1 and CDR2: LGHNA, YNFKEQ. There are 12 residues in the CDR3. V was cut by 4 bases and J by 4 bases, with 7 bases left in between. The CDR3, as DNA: TGTGCCAGCAGCCCCGGGGGCTATGGCTACACCTTC. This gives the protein CASSPGGYGYTF.

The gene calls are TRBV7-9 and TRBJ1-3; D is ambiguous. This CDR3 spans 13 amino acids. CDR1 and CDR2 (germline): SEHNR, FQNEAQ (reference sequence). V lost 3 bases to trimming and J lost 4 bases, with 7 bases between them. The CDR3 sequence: CASSFPVGNTIYF. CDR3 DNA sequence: TGTGCCAGCAGCTTCCCAGTCGGAAACACCATATATTTT.

The CDR3 region is CASGLASPGLAGWQETQYF. In DNA form, the CDR3 reads TGTGCTAGTGGTTTGGCCTCCCCGGGACTAGCGGGGTGGCAAGAGACCCAGTACTTC. The genes are TRBV12-5 and TRBJ2-5, with 13 bases lining up with TRBD2. The CDR3 consists of 19 residues. Losses at the gene ends were 1 base for V and 2 bases for J; bases not matched to a gene: 10. CDR1 and CDR2 from the germline V gene are LGHNT and FRNRAP.

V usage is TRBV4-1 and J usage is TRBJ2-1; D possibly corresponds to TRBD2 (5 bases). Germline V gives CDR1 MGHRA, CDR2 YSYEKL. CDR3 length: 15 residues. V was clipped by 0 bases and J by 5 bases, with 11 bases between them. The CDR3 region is CASSQDGVSHNEQFF. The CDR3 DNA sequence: TGCGCCAGCAGCCAAGACGGGGTGTCCCACAATGAGCAGTTCTTC.